A selection of T cell receptor beta chains follows, all from one sample in a study of response to subunit inactivated influenza vaccine. TCRdb re-called the RT-PCR reads with MiXCR, one entry per CDR3 protein. The sample includes 700,000 to 900,000 distinct CDR3 sequences, over 20% of them seen just once. The source was PBMCs from blood, collected 4 to 6 days after vaccination. All receptors derive from a man aged 50-59 years who received an inactivated influenza vaccine. The conserved cysteine and the conserved F or W are not part of the CDR3 here.

CDR3 length: 12
V gene: TRBV7-7
CDR3 protein: ASSPDRIQETQY

CDR3 length: 13
V gene: TRBV7-8
CDR3 protein: ASSRFVIGWDEQY

CDR3 length: 11
V gene: TRBV7-2
CDR3 protein: ASSETLKNIQY

CDR3 length: 14
V gene: TRBV12-3/TRBV12-4
CDR3 protein: ASSWGGGGEMYEQY

CDR3 length: 13
V gene: TRBV7-2
CDR3 protein: ASSLSSTGEPGYT

CDR3 length: 12
V gene: TRBV6-5
CDR3 protein: ASSYSIPVYEQY

CDR3 length: 12
V gene: TRBV9
CDR3 protein: ASSSRDRVNEQY

CDR3 length: 13
V gene: TRBV6-5
CDR3 protein: ASSYSYGINQPQH

CDR3 length: 12
V gene: TRBV5-1
CDR3 protein: ASSLASPGDTQY

CDR3 length: 15
V gene: TRBV7-2
CDR3 protein: ASSLRLAGAGTDTQY